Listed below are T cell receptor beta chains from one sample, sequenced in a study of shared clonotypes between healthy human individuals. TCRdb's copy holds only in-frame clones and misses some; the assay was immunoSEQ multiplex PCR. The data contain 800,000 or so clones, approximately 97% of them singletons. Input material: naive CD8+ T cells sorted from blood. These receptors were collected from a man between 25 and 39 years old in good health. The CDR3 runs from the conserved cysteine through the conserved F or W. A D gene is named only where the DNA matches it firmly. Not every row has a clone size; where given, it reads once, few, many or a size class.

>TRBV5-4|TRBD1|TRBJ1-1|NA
CASTPGQGRTEAFF
TGTGCCAGCACCCCGGGACAGGGGAGAACTGAAGCTTTCTTT
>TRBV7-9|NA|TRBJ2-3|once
CASSLAGSSSRTDTQYF
TGTGCCAGCAGCTTAGCAGGAAGTTCCTCCCGCACAGATACGCAGTATTTT
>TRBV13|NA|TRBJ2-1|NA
CASSPEALWNEQFF
TGTGCCAGCAGCCCCGAGGCATTGTGGAATGAGCAGTTCTTC
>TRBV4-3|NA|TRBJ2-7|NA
CASSQDFNSYEQYF
TGCGCCAGCAGCCAAGATTTCAACTCCTACGAGCAGTACTTC
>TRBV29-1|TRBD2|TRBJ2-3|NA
CSVEEVGRESPTDTQYF
TGCAGCGTTGAAGAGGTGGGGCGGGAGAGTCCCACAGATACGCAGTATTTT
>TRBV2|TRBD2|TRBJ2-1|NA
CASSEGSGRIVTGQFF
TGTGCCAGCAGTGAGGGGAGCGGGAGAATCGTAACAGGGCAGTTCTTC
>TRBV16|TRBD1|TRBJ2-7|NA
CASSYRGAYEQYF
TGTGCCAGCAGTTACAGGGGAGCCTACGAGCAGTACTTC
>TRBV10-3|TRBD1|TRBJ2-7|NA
CAISDSTGTAYEQYF
TGTGCCATCAGCGATAGTACCGGGACAGCCTACGAGCAGTACTTC
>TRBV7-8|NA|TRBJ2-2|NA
CASSLPRERTGELFF
TGTGCCAGCAGCTTACCCCGGGAGCGGACCGGGGAGCTGTTTTTT
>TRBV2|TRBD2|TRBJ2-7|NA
CARGGAGATYEQYF
TGTGCCAGGGGGGGAGCGGGAGCCACCTACGAGCAGTACTTC
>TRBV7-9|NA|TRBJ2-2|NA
CASSLDPPSTGELFF
TGTGCCAGCAGCTTAGATCCGCCGAGCACCGGGGAGCTGTTTTTT
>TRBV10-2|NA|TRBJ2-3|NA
CASSDTPGTDTQYF
TGCGCCAGCAGTGATACTCCAGGCACAGATACGCAGTATTTT
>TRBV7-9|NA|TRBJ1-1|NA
CASSLDFGRMNTEAFF
TGTGCCAGCAGCTTAGACTTTGGCAGAATGAACACTGAAGCTTTCTTT
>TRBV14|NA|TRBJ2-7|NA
CASSQYSSRSYEQYF
TGTGCCAGCAGCCAGTACTCCTCTCGCTCCTACGAGCAGTACTTC
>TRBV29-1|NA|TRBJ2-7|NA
CSVEFAGAPYEQYF
TGCAGCGTTGAATTCGCGGGTGCCCCCTACGAGCAGTACTTC
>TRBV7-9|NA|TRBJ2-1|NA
CASRPHLALSSYNEQFF
TGTGCCAGCAGGCCACATCTAGCGCTTAGCTCCTACAATGAGCAGTTCTTC
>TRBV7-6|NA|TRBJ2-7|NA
CASSLEVGAYEQYF
TGTGCCAGCAGCTTAGAGGTGGGGGCCTACGAGCAGTACTTC
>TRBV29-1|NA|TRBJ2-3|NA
CSVVAFLEVLDTQYF
TGCAGCGTTGTTGCTTTCCTAGAAGTGTTGGATACGCAGTATTTT
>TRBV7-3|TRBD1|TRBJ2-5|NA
CASSLGDRAGSETQYF
TGTGCCAGCAGCCTCGGGGACAGGGCAGGCAGTGAGACCCAGTACTTC
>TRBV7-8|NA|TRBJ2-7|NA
CASSLKPDGTYEQYF
TGTGCCAGCAGCTTAAAGCCGGACGGGACCTACGAGCAGTACTTC
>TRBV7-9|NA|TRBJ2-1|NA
CASSLSSFNEQFF
TGTGCCAGCAGCTTATCTAGTTTCAATGAGCAGTTCTTC
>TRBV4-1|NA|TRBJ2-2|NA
CASSHSSINTGELFF
TGCGCCAGCAGCCATAGTTCCATCAACACCGGGGAGCTGTTTTTT
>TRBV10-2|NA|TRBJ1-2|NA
CASSESAGTTYGYTF
TGCGCCAGCAGTGAATCTGCGGGAACGACCTATGGCTACACCTTC
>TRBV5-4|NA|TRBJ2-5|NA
CASSSSETQYF
TGTGCCAGCAGCTCTAGCGAGACCCAGTACTTC
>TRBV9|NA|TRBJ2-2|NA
CASSASDSGAGELFF
TGTGCCAGCAGCGCCTCGGACTCCGGGGCCGGGGAGCTGTTTTTT
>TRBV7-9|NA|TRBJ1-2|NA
CASSLANPSLGYTF
TGTGCCAGCAGCTTAGCGAACCCATCCCTAGGCTACACCTTC
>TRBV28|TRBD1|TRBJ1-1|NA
CASSSRQGPSLVTEAFF
TGTGCCAGCAGTTCCCGACAGGGCCCGAGTCTTGTAACTGAAGCTTTCTTT
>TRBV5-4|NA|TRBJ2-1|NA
CASSLGSLSYNEQFF
TGTGCCAGCAGCTTAGGTTCTCTCTCCTACAATGAGCAGTTCTTC
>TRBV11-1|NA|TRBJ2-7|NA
CASSPASSTGPNYEQYF
TGTGCCAGCAGCCCGGCGTCAAGTACAGGGCCAAACTACGAGCAGTACTTC
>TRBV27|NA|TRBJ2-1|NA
CASLDPYNEQFF
TGTGCCAGTCTAGACCCCTACAATGAGCAGTTCTTC
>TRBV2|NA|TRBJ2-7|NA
CASSEAFRTAYEQYF
TGTGCCAGCAGTGAAGCGTTTAGGACCGCTTACGAGCAGTACTTC
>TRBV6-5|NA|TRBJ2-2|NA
CASRWSTGELFF
TGTGCCAGCAGGTGGAGCACCGGGGAGCTGTTTTTT
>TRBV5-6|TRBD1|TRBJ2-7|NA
CASSPDRGFGNYEQYF
TGTGCCAGCAGCCCCGACAGGGGGTTCGGAAACTACGAGCAGTACTTC
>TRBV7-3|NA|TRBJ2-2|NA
CASSLEGANTGELFF
TGTGCCAGCAGCTTAGAGGGAGCGAACACCGGGGAGCTGTTTTTT
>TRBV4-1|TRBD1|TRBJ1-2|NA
CASSQQTGVGYGYTF
TGCGCCAGCAGCCAGCAGACAGGGGTCGGCTATGGCTACACCTTC
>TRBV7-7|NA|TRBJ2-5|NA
CASSLGAGYETQYF
TGTGCTAGCAGCTTAGGGGCAGGATACGAGACCCAGTACTTC
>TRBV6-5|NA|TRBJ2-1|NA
CAAGQSLWEQFF
TGTGCCGCGGGTCAGTCCTTATGGGAGCAGTTCTTC
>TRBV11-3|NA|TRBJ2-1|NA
CASSQTSPMEQFF
TGTGCCAGCAGCCAAACCTCACCGATGGAGCAGTTCTTC
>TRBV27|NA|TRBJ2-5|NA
CASSLYAPSLETQYF
TGTGCCAGCAGTTTATACGCACCTTCTCTGGAGACCCAGTACTTC
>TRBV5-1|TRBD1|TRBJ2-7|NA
CASSLGQGDPYEQYF
TGCGCCAGCAGCTTGGGACAGGGGGACCCCTACGAGCAGTACTTC
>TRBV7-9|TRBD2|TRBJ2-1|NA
CASSFVPGGEPHNEQFF
TGTGCCAGCAGCTTTGTTCCGGGAGGCGAGCCTCACAATGAGCAGTTCTTC
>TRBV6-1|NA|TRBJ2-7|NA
CASSERQRTYEQYF
TGTGCCAGCAGTGAAAGACAGAGGACCTACGAGCAGTACTTC
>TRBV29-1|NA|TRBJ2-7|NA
CSVGGGHRSSYEQYF
TGCAGCGTGGGGGGTGGGCACAGGAGCTCCTACGAGCAGTACTTC
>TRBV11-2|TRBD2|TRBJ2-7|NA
CASSRGLVDEQYF
TGTGCCAGCAGCCGAGGACTAGTCGACGAGCAGTACTTC
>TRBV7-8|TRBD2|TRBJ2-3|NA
CASSTRWGGLSDTQYF
TGTGCCAGCAGCACCCGATGGGGGGGGTTATCAGATACGCAGTATTTT